This TCR beta chain was recovered during a study of blood T cell repertoires in COVID-19. Repertoires were generated with immunoSEQ multiplex PCR, while TCRdb's copy carries only in-frame clones and drops some. This sample has 200,000 to 250,000 clones, with about 80% found just once. This CDR3 comprises 15 residues. CDR1 and CDR2 from the germline V gene are SGDLS and YYNGEE. V was pared by 0 bases and J by 1 base, with 11 bases between. The clonotype originates from a woman aged 25 to 39 who had recovered from COVID-19. V gene TRBV9 combines with J gene TRBJ2-7; a possible D gene is TRBD2 (6 bases). Sequencing input: peripheral blood. The CDR3 DNA is TGTGCCAGCAGCGTAGACGGGAGAGGGTCCTACGAGCAGTACTTC. The encoded protein is CASSVDGRGSYEQYF. The complete variable domain, with remaining parts taken from reference TRBV9 and TRBJ2-7, reads DSGVTQTPKHLITATGQRVTLRCSPRSGDLSVYWYQQSLDQGLQFLIQYYNGEERAKGNILERFSAQQFPDLHSELNLSSLELGDSALYFCASSVDGRGSYEQYFGPGTRLTVT.